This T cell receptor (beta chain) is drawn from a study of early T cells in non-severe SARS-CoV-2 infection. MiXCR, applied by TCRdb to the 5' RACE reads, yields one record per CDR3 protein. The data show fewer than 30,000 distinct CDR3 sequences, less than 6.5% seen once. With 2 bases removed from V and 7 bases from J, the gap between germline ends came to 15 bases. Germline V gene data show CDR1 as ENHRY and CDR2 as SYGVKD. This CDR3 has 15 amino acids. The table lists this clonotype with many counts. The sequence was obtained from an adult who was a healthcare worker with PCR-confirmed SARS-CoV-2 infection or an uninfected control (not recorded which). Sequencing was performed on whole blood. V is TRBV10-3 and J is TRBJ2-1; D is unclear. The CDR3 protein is CAISEPLAPGNEQFF. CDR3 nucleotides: TGTGCCATCAGTGAGCCACTTGCTCCGGGTAATGAGCAGTTCTTC.